The 22 T cell receptor beta chains below come from one sample, sequenced in a study of control samples from healthy donors and cancer patients. Clones were read by immunoSEQ multiplex PCR, and TCRdb kept only the in-frame ones, dropping some. The sample has 150,000 or so clones; approximately 90% are singletons. Material: blood. These receptors originate from a man aged 35-49 years in good health.

The genes are TRBV2 and TRBJ2-7; no firm D call. The germline V gene encodes CDR1 SNHLY and CDR2 FYNNEI. The CDR3 runs to 11 residues. V lost 8 bases and J lost 0, with 5 bases in between. The CDR3 here is CASGNSYEQYF. In DNA, the CDR3 is TGTGCCAGCGGCAACTCCTACGAGCAGTACTTC.

The chain combines TRBV2 with TRBJ2-5; the match to TRBD2 covers 7 bases. V dropped 1 base and J dropped 4; count of bases not matched to a gene: 3. Germline V gene data show CDR1 as SNHLY and CDR2 as FYNNEI. This CDR3 is 14 amino acids long. Here the CDR3 reads CASSEVLAAETQYF. The CDR3 DNA reads as TGTGCCAGCAGTGAAGTCCTAGCGGCAGAGACCCAGTACTTC.

The CDR3 nucleotides read TGTGCCAGCAGCGAATACACAGGGGCGCTTGGCTACACCTTC. It is translated as CASSEYTGALGYTF. This chain connects TRBV7-9 to TRBJ1-2, with 7 bases that match TRBD1. J gave up 7 bases and V 5 bases, and 10 bases lay outside the gene matches. CDR1 is SEHNR, CDR2 FQNEAQ, per germline (reference sequence). The CDR3 has 14 residues.

The rearrangement links TRBV19 to TRBJ1-5; D is unresolved. CDR1 is LNHDA and CDR2 is SQIVND in the germline V gene (reference sequence). V was pared by 0 bases and J by 2 bases, with 8 bases between. This CDR3 contains 15 residues. The CDR3 DNA is TGTGCCAGTAGTATAGACGGTATGGGCAATCAGCCCCAGCATTTT. Translated, it gives CASSIDGMGNQPQHF.

The V call is TRBV5-5, the J call TRBJ2-6; tentative D call: TRBD2 (6 bases). Trimming stripped 3 bases from V and 0 bases from J, with 7 bases between. Germline CDR1 is SGHKS and CDR2 is YYEKEE (reference sequence). The CDR3 spans 15 residues. In DNA form, the CDR3 reads TGTGCCAGCAGCTCGGGGGTCTCTGGGGCCAACGTCCTGACTTTC. Translated: CASSSGVSGANVLTF.

The chain combines TRBV29-1 with TRBJ1-1, with 7 positions matching TRBD1. The CDR3 totals 11 residues. Losses at the gene ends were 8 bases for V and 4 bases for J; bases not matched to a gene: 4. In germline, CDR1 is SQVTM, CDR2 ANQGSEA. The CDR3 bases are TGCAGCCAGGGGGTCGGCACTGAAGCTTTCTTT. Amino acid sequence: CSQGVGTEAFF. Based on the CDR3 plus reference TRBV29-1 and TRBJ1-1, the full variable domain is SAVISQKPSRDICQRGTSLTIQCQVDSQVTMMFWYRQQPGQSLTLIATANQGSEATYESGFVIDKFPISRPNLTFSTLTVSNMSPEDSSIYLCSQGVGTEAFFGQGTRLTVV.

The chain uses TRBV27 and TRBJ2-7, with a possible D match to TRBD2 (5 bases). Trimming pared 0 bases from V and 7 bases from J, leaving 10 bases between. The CDR3 contains 13 residues. Germline CDR1 and CDR2: MNHEY and SMNVEV (reference sequence). The CDR3 protein is CASSLSFRGEQYF. In nucleotides, the CDR3 is TGTGCCAGCAGTTTATCATTTCGGGGTGAGCAGTACTTC.

The chain is built from TRBV5-1 and TRBJ1-5, with D maybe TRBD1 (5 bases). V lost 0 bases and J 4 bases, leaving 8 bases between the germline ends. The CDR3 length is 14 residues. Germline V gene sequence: CDR1 SGHRS, CDR2 YFSETQ. In DNA, the CDR3 is TGCGCCAGCAGCTTGGAAGGGGAGAATCAGCCCCAGCATTTT. Amino acids: CASSLEGENQPQHF.

The J gene is TRBJ1-1, the V gene TRBV29-1; D is ambiguous. V was cut by 3 bases and J by 2 bases, with 13 bases left in between. Germline lookup yields CDR1 SQVTM and CDR2 ANQGSEA. The CDR3 has 14 amino acids. The DNA for the CDR3 is TGCAGCGTTGACTACGACCCTGGCAACACTGAAGCTTTCTTT. Protein product: CSVDYDPGNTEAFF.

V usage is TRBV19 and J usage is TRBJ1-4; D not certain. CDR3 length: 17 amino acids. V gave up 7 bases and J gave up 0 bases, with 18 bases separating them. Per the germline V gene, CDR1 is LNHDA and CDR2 is SQIVND (reference sequence). The CDR3 reads CASNSIWGSATNEKLFF. In DNA, the CDR3 is TGTGCCAGTAACTCTATTTGGGGAAGTGCAACTAATGAAAAACTGTTTTTT.

The chain uses TRBV27 and TRBJ2-2, with D possibly TRBD1 on 6 matching bases. CDR1 and CDR2 (germline): MNHEY, SMNVEV (reference sequence). CDR3 length: 16 amino acids. V was shortened by 4 bases and J by 5 bases, with 17 bases between the two germline ends. In DNA form, the CDR3 reads TGTGCCAGCAGTTGGAGATCCGGGACACAAACCGGGGAGCTGTTTTTT. This gives the protein CASSWRSGTQTGELFF.

The chain combines TRBV9 with TRBJ1-1, with D perhaps matching TRBD1 (6 bases). The CDR3 is made up of 20 amino acids. Germline V lookup: CDR1 SGDLS, CDR2 YYNGEE. Trimming cost V 6 bases and J 0 bases, with 30 bases left between them. This CDR3 reads CASTRAGTGMLFGMNTEAFF. CDR3 DNA sequence: TGTGCCAGCACTCGAGCAGGAACAGGGATGCTTTTTGGGATGAACACTGAAGCTTTCTTT. Combining the CDR3 with reference TRBV9 and TRBJ1-1 gives the whole variable domain DSGVTQTPKHLITATGQRVTLRCSPRSGDLSVYWYQQSLDQGLQFLIQYYNGEERAKGNILERFSAQQFPDLHSELNLSSLELGDSALYFCASTRAGTGMLFGMNTEAFFGQGTRLTVV.

The chain is built from TRBV5-3 and TRBJ1-6, with no clear D. TRBV5-3 is designated an ORF whose function remains uncertain. The CDR3 length is 15 residues. Trimming pared 0 bases from V and 3 bases from J, leaving 7 bases between. The CDR3 DNA reads TGTGCCAGAAGCTTGGTACAGATCTATAATTCACCCCTCCACTTT. It translates to CARSLVQIYNSPLHF.

The chain joins TRBV18 to TRBJ2-1; TRBD2 matches at 10 bases. This CDR3 spans 16 amino acids. Germline trimming cut 2 bases from V and 5 bases from J; bases unmatched to any gene: 6. In germline, CDR1 is KGHSH, CDR2 LQKENI. This CDR3 reads CASSPSSGGAHNEQFF. CDR3 coding DNA: TGTGCCAGCTCACCATCAAGCGGGGGGGCCCACAATGAGCAGTTCTTC.

The chain carries TRBV10-3 and TRBJ1-1, with D perhaps matching TRBD1 (5 bases). CDR3 length equals 13 residues. CDR1 and CDR2 (germline): ENHRY, SYGVKD. Trimming shortened V by 2 bases and J by 6 bases, and 10 bases separated the two germline ends. CDR3 amino acids: CAISEQGRAEAFF. The DNA for the CDR3 is TGTGCCATCAGTGAGCAGGGTCGAGCTGAAGCTTTCTTT.

The chain links TRBV6-4 to TRBJ2-3; no firm D call. The V gene lost 4 bases and the J gene lost 4 bases, with 9 bases spanning the gap. The CDR3 is 13 residues long. Germline lookup yields CDR1 MRHNA and CDR2 SNTAGT. CDR3 in amino acids: CASSVETSDTQYF. The CDR3 DNA sequence: TGTGCCAGCAGTGTCGAGACATCAGATACGCAGTATTTT.

This chain links TRBV19 with TRBJ2-7; tentative D call: TRBD1 (6 bases). CDR3 length: 15 residues. Trimming took off 6 bases at V and 3 bases at J, with 18 bases between the two ends. Per germline, CDR1 LNHDA and CDR2 SQIVND (reference sequence). In nucleotides, the CDR3 is TGTGCCAGTAGACCTAAACCGGGACACGACTACGAGCAGTACTTC. It translates to CASRPKPGHDYEQYF.

This clone was picked up a small number of times. The chain joins TRBV5-1 to TRBJ2-7; D gene uncertain. The CDR3 has 12 residues. V was cut by 1 base and J by 5 bases, with 7 bases left in between. Germline V CDR1 and CDR2: SGHRS, YFSETQ. The CDR3 DNA sequence: TGCGCCAGCAGCTTGAACACCAACGAGCAGTACTTC. Its protein product is CASSLNTNEQYF. The variable domain in full, with the rest retrieved from reference TRBV5-1 and TRBJ2-7, is KAGVTQTPRYLIKTRGQQVTLSCSPISGHRSVSWYQQTPGQGLQFLFEYFSETQRNKGNFPGRFSGRQFSNSRSEMNVSTLELGDSALYLCASSLNTNEQYFGPGTRLTVT.

V and J are TRBV4-2 and TRBJ1-1; no firm D call. This CDR3 comprises 16 residues. CDR1 LGHNA and CDR2 YNFKEQ come from the germline V gene. Trimming removed 0 bases at V and 1 base at J, with 12 bases between. DNA for the CDR3: TGTGCCAGCAGCCAAGATATGCGGCAGAAGAACACTGAAGCTTTCTTT. It codes for CASSQDMRQKNTEAFF.

The J gene is TRBJ1-1, the V gene TRBV7-9, with D possibly TRBD1 on 6 matching bases. The CDR3 length is 13 residues. Germline values: CDR1 SEHNR, CDR2 FQNEAQ (reference sequence). Trimming took 7 bases from V and 4 from J, leaving 13 bases between them. As DNA, the CDR3 is TGTGCCAGCAACCAACAGGGAGTCACTGAAGCTTTCTTT. Its translation: CASNQQGVTEAFF.

There are a few counts of this clone. The chain carries TRBV6-5 and TRBJ2-7; D is unclear. Germline V gene lookup returns CDR1 MNHEY and CDR2 SVGAGI. There are 11 residues in the CDR3. CDR3 region: CARWLGYEQYF. The DNA of the CDR3 is TGTGCTCGTTGGTTGGGGTACGAGCAGTACTTC.

The J gene is TRBJ1-2, the V gene TRBV7-9; 8 bases are shared with TRBD1. This CDR3 has 14 amino acids. V was pared by 2 bases and J by 5 bases, with 4 bases of the junction left unmatched. The germline V gene encodes CDR1 SEHNR and CDR2 FQNEAQ (reference sequence). The CDR3: CASSLTGQEYGYTF. In DNA form, the CDR3 reads TGTGCCAGCAGCTTAACGGGACAGGAGTATGGCTACACCTTC.